Shown below are 19 T cell receptor beta chains from a single sample sequenced in a study of blood T cells in healthy people across ages (dated by TCRdb to 2015 to 2017). Receptor amplification or capture employed 5' RACE. The instrument given in TCRdb is Illumina HiSeq 2500. A second roughly 7 to 11 cycle PCR used a sample-barcoded 5' primer and a J-beta primer mix. TCRdb itself trimmed the public reads at Q25 with fastp, ran MiXCR and retained productive beta chains. For every CDR3 protein sequence, its rows merge into one entry that carries the most common genes and DNA. The sample profile shows 1.5 million to 1.9 million distinct CDR3 sequences; 35% to 45% of them were found once. Together, the top ten hold under 5% of the sample. Sequenced: blood. These receptor sequences come from a woman aged 18-29 years in good health.

The chain joins TRBV20-1 to TRBJ2-4; 7 bases match TRBD1. Germline V lookup: CDR1 DFQATT, CDR2 SNEGSKA (reference sequence). This CDR3 contains 14 residues. V gave up 6 bases and J gave up 13 bases; unmatched junction bases: 18. CDR3 DNA: TGCAGTGCGGACAGGTCCATCGCCTACAATGAGCAGTACTTC. The encoded protein is CSADRSIAYNEQYF.

The CDR3 region is CSALLVRDRSNQPQHF. The CDR3 bases are TGCAGTGCTTTATTAGTCCGGGACAGAAGCAATCAGCCCCAGCATTTT. This rearrangement joins TRBV20-1 to TRBJ1-5; TRBD1 matches 7 bases. V lost 5 bases to trimming and J lost 1 base; unmatched junction nucleotides: 11. The CDR3 has 16 residues. The germline gives CDR1 DFQATT, CDR2 SNEGSKA (reference sequence).

The rearrangement joins TRBV4-3 to TRBJ2-3, with 12 bases aligning to TRBD2. Looked up from germline, CDR1 is LGHNA and CDR2 is YSLEER. The CDR3 is 16 residues long. With 4 bases clipped from V and 5 bases from J, the junction kept 7 bases outside the gene matches. The CDR3 loop is CASSRASGGALDTQYF. In DNA form, the CDR3 reads TGCGCCAGCAGCCGAGCTAGCGGGGGGGCCTTAGATACGCAGTATTTT.

This clonotype was observed a few times. This chain connects TRBV7-2 to TRBJ2-3; D is undetermined. Germline values: CDR1 SGHTA, CDR2 FQGNSA. Trimming shortened V by 5 bases and J by 6 bases, and 21 bases separated the two germline ends. The CDR3 spans 16 residues. The CDR3 DNA reads TGTGCCAGCAGCCGTCGAACGACTTTTTCTACTGATACGCAGTATTTT. This gives the protein CASSRRTTFSTDTQYF.

This clonotype was counted between two and nine times. The chain combines TRBV7-9 with TRBJ2-1, with TRBD1 matching 7 bases. Trimming took 5 bases from V and 8 from J; bases not matched to a gene: 3. The germline CDR1 and CDR2 sequences are SEHNR and FQNEAQ (reference sequence). CDR3 length: 12 residues. CDR3 bases: TGTGCCAGCAGCCACAGGGGATATGAGCAGTTCTTC. It is translated as CASSHRGYEQFF. The whole variable domain, remainder taken from reference TRBV7-9 and TRBJ2-1, is DTGVSQNPRHKITKRGQNVTFRCDPISEHNRLYWYRQTLGQGPEFLTYFQNEAQLEKSRLLSDRFSAERPKGSFSTLEIQRTEQGDSAMYLCASSHRGYEQFFGPGTRLTVL.

The chain employs TRBV27 and TRBJ2-4; TRBD2 is a possible D gene (6 bases). The J call may be faulty, since TRBJ2-7 better matches the DNA end. From germline, CDR1 is MNHEY and CDR2 SMNVEV (reference sequence). The CDR3 length is 14 residues. Here the CDR3 reads CASSLSKGGYEQYF. The DNA of the CDR3 is TGTGCCAGCAGTTTATCGAAGGGAGGCTACGAGCAGTACTTC.

The chain recombines TRBV27 with TRBJ2-5; TRBD2 matches at 13 bases. The DNA end favors TRBJ2-7, so the J call may be wrong. Germline V CDR1 and CDR2: MNHEY, SMNVEV (reference sequence). This CDR3 is 15 amino acids long. CDR3 in DNA: TGTGCCAGCAGACCAGTGACTAGCGGGAGGTACGAGCAGTACTTC. It encodes CASRPVTSGRYEQYF.

The chain has TRBV6-5 and TRBJ1-3; no definite D call. The V end lost 4 bases, the J end lost 1 base, and 8 bases lay between the germline ends. Germline CDR1 MNHEY, CDR2 SVGAGI. CDR3 length: 14 amino acids. CDR3 in amino acids: CASSFGRSGNTIYF. The DNA of the CDR3 is TGTGCCAGCAGTTTTGGACGATCTGGAAACACCATATATTTT.

The CDR3 DNA follows: TGTGCCAGCAGCACACAGGGATGGGATGAGCAGTTCTTC. It specifies CASSTQGWDEQFF. This rearrangement joins TRBV9 to TRBJ2-1, with D tentatively TRBD1 (6 bases). The CDR3 loop spans 13 amino acids. CDR1 is SGDLS, CDR2 YYNGEE, per germline. V lost 4 bases, J lost 8 bases, and 13 bases lay in between. Together with reference TRBV9 and TRBJ2-1, the CDR3 gives the full variable domain: DSGVTQTPKHLITATGQRVTLRCSPRSGDLSVYWYQQSLDQGLQFLIQYYNGEERAKGNILERFSAQQFPDLHSELNLSSLELGDSALYFCASSTQGWDEQFFGPGTRLTVL.

The chain employs TRBV7-2 and TRBJ2-3, with TRBD2 identical over 9 bases. CDR1 is SGHTA, CDR2 FQGNSA, per germline. With 3 bases clipped from V and 2 bases from J, the junction kept 6 bases outside the gene matches. The CDR3 loop spans 16 amino acids. CDR3 nucleotides: TGTGCCAGCAGCTTTAGCCGCGGGGGGGTCACAGATACGCAGTATTTT. It codes for CASSFSRGGVTDTQYF.

The sample holds one count of this clonotype. The rearrangement joins TRBV7-2 to TRBJ2-2; D remains unclear. This CDR3 is built from 16 residues. Germline V CDR1 and CDR2: SGHTA, FQGNSA. The V end lost 3 bases, the J end lost 0 bases, and 11 bases lay between the germline ends. CDR3 protein: CASSFGSGTNTGELFF. DNA of the CDR3: TGTGCCAGCAGCTTTGGGTCGGGTACGAACACCGGGGAGCTGTTTTTT.

This clonotype was counted between two and nine times. The chain joins TRBV5-1 to TRBJ2-1; 7 positions match TRBD2. The germline V gene has CDR1 SGHRS and CDR2 YFSETQ. V lost 0 bases and J lost 1; bases outside the gene matches: 4. The CDR3 has 16 residues. The chain's CDR3 is CASSLAMGGSYNEQFF. DNA for the CDR3: TGCGCCAGCAGCTTGGCCATGGGAGGGTCCTACAATGAGCAGTTCTTC.

There are a few counts of this clonotype. The chain links TRBV20-1 to TRBJ2-3; D is unresolved. CDR1 DFQATT and CDR2 SNEGSKA come from the germline V gene (reference sequence). Trimming removed 1 base at V and 1 base at J, with 15 bases between. This CDR3 spans 16 amino acids. The CDR3 DNA reads as TGCAGTGCTAGAGGACTCGTCGGGTGGGGCACAGATACGCAGTATTTT. Protein: CSARGLVGWGTDTQYF.

Only a few counts were recorded for this clonotype. J is TRBJ2-1 and V is TRBV29-1, with 7 bases lining up with TRBD1. Germline V CDR1 and CDR2: SQVTM, ANQGSEA. The CDR3 contains 13 residues. J lost 7 bases, V lost 5 bases, and 8 bases had no gene match. CDR3 sequence reads: CSVRERGPNEQFF. In nucleotides, the CDR3 is TGCAGCGTTAGGGAGAGGGGGCCAAATGAGCAGTTCTTC.

The chain links TRBV20-1 to TRBJ2-3; the D is unclear. V was trimmed by 3 bases and J by 6 bases, leaving 7 bases between them. This CDR3 contains 11 residues. Germline CDR1 is DFQATT and CDR2 is SNEGSKA (reference sequence). As DNA, the CDR3 is TGCAGTGCTAGCTTTGTGGATACGCAGTATTTT. This encodes CSASFVDTQYF.

This clonotype came up a few times. The V gene is TRBV28, the J gene TRBJ1-2; TRBD1 might be the D (6 bases). Between the trimmed V and J ends, which lost 2 bases and 3 bases, there was a span of 10 bases. Germline-derived CDR1 and CDR2 are MDHEN and SYDVKM. This CDR3 spans 14 amino acids. The CDR3 spells CASSLRGGHYGYTF. As DNA, the CDR3 is TGTGCCAGCAGTTTACGCGGGGGGCACTATGGCTACACCTTC.

V is TRBV7-2 and J is TRBJ2-1, with 8 bases matching TRBD2. The CDR3 consists of 17 residues. J gave up 9 bases and V 5 bases, and 18 bases lay outside the gene matches. Germline loops: CDR1 SGHTA, CDR2 FQGNSA. The CDR3 loop is CASSESRSGGTEIEQFF. CDR3 nucleotides: TGTGCCAGCAGCGAAAGTCGGAGCGGGGGAACTGAGATTGAGCAGTTCTTC.

This chain links TRBV4-2 with TRBJ1-4; TRBD1 matches 7 bases. V lost 0 bases to trimming and J lost 8 bases; unmatched junction nucleotides: 6. This CDR3 spans 15 amino acids. CDR1 and CDR2 (germline): LGHNA, YNFKEQ. In nucleotides, the CDR3 is TGTGCCAGCAGCCAAGACCGGGACAGAGGGGAAAAACTGTTTTTT. This gives the protein CASSQDRDRGEKLFF.

The chain employs TRBV6-1 and TRBJ2-7, with TRBD1 matching 11 bases. V lost 5 bases, J lost 4 bases, and 4 bases stayed unmatched. CDR1 and CDR2 (germline): MNHNS, SASEGT. The CDR3 is 14 amino acids. In nucleotides, the CDR3 is TGTGCCAGCAGTAAGGACAGGGGGCAATACGAGCAGTACTTC. It specifies CASSKDRGQYEQYF.